A single sample gave rise to the 7 T cell receptor beta chains below, sequenced in a study of blood T cell repertoires in COVID-19. Only in-frame clones appear in the TCRdb table, and some are missing; sequencing was by immunoSEQ multiplex PCR. The sample records about 44,000 clones, roughly nine tenths being singletons. What was sequenced was peripheral blood. The receptors originated from a woman of 80 years or more in a cohort sampled during active or convalescent COVID-19.

The chain links TRBV28 to TRBJ2-7; weak D call: TRBD1 (6 bases). CDR1 and CDR2 from the germline V gene are MDHEN and SYDVKM. V lost 3 bases, J lost 4 bases, and 19 bases lay in between. This CDR3 has 16 residues. CDR3 loop: CASSFGAGRGPYEQYF. CDR3 nucleotides: TGTGCCAGCAGTTTTGGGGCGGGCAGGGGTCCGTACGAGCAGTACTTC.

CDR3 in amino acids: CATPPSNQPQHF. The CDR3 DNA reads TGTGCCACCCCCCCGAGCAATCAGCCCCAGCATTTT. This chain uses TRBV19 with TRBJ1-5, with D uncertain. CDR1 and CDR2 (germline): LNHDA, SQIVND (reference sequence). This CDR3 region has 12 residues. V shed 10 bases and J shed 1 base, with 8 bases lying between them.

CDR3 sequence reads: CASSIGVGSSYEQYF. The CDR3 region has the DNA TGTGCCAGCAGTATAGGGGTAGGCAGCTCCTACGAGCAGTACTTC. The chain combines TRBV11-2 with TRBJ2-7; the D gene is possibly TRBD1 (5 bases). The CDR3 is 15 amino acids. Trimming removed 6 bases from V and 0 bases from J, with 15 bases in between. Germline V lookup: CDR1 SGHAT, CDR2 FQNNGV.

This chain connects TRBV4-1 to TRBJ2-7; 8 bases map to TRBD1. The V segment lost 1 base and the J segment 2 bases; nucleotides outside the gene matches: 1. CDR1 MGHRA and CDR2 YSYEKL come from the germline V gene. The CDR3 extends over 14 amino acids. The CDR3 DNA follows: TGCGCCAGCAGCCAAGGGACAGGGACCTACGAGCAGTACTTC. It codes for CASSQGTGTYEQYF.

The chain joins TRBV12-5 to TRBJ2-7; 7 bases align to TRBD1. V lost 1 base to trimming and J lost 3 bases; unmatched junction nucleotides: 3. This CDR3 is 14 amino acids long. Per germline, CDR1 LGHNT and CDR2 FRNRAP. The CDR3 DNA reads TGTGCTAGTGGTTTGGGCCGACAGGGCTACGAGCAGTACTTC. Its translation: CASGLGRQGYEQYF. The variable domain in full, with the rest retrieved from reference TRBV12-5 and TRBJ2-7, is DARVTQTPRHKVTEMGQEVTMRCQPILGHNTVFWYRQTMMQGLELLAYFRNRAPLDDSGMPKDRFSAEMPDATLATLKIQPSEPRDSAVYFCASGLGRQGYEQYFGPGTRLTVT.

The J gene is TRBJ1-6, the V gene TRBV7-2; TRBD1 agrees at 8 bases. The CDR3 consists of 15 residues. The V gene end was trimmed by 4 bases and the J gene end by 7 bases; junction bases not matched to a gene: 6. CDR1 is SGHTA and CDR2 is FQGNSA in the germline V gene. Here the CDR3 DNA reads TGTGCCAGCAGCTCCCGGACAGGGTCGAATTCACCCCTCCACTTT. Amino acids: CASSSRTGSNSPLHF. Combining the CDR3 with reference TRBV7-2 and TRBJ1-6 gives the whole variable domain GAGVSQSPSNKVTEKGKDVELRCDPISGHTALYWYRQSLGQGLEFLIYFQGNSAPDKSGLPSDRFSAERTGGSVSTLTIQRTQQEDSAVYLCASSSRTGSNSPLHFGNGTRLTVT.

CDR3 protein: CASSDGGAGNTEAFF. CDR3 nucleotides: TGCGCCAGCAGTGACGGCGGTGCGGGGAACACTGAAGCTTTCTTT. The rearrangement links TRBV10-1 to TRBJ1-1; D uncertain. Between the trimmed V and J ends, which lost 3 bases and 1 base, there was a span of 12 bases. The CDR3 is 15 residues long. Germline-derived CDR1 and CDR2 are WNHNN and SYGVQD (reference sequence).